This T cell receptor (beta chain) appears in the sequencing data of a study of blood T cell repertoires in COVID-19 (dated by TCRdb to about 2020). With respect to the entire study: The collaborator samples originated in the United States, Italy and Spain and spanned the acute and convalescent phases of COVID-19. The dataset comprised deeply sampled blood TCRbeta repertoires from subjects exposed to, actively infected with, or recovered from COVID-19. Where available, HLA class I and class II types were obtained from metadata supplied by the sample provider rather than from assay-based typing. A freely available public database, intended as a resource for researchers studying the immune response to SARS-CoV-2, is where the repertoires were released. The prospective study material was composed of cDNA or gDNA derived from T cells, B-cell-depleted T cells, or PBMCs. The samples were drawn from the first 160 participants of the ongoing ImmuneRACE study and from 1,254 subjects provided by 6 global collaborators. The sample metadata nearly always contained a de-identified subject ID, COVID-19 status, age in years and sex. Paper-wide results and their limitations: Clinical and demographic metadata were provided uncurated, with the amount varying by source and participant.

The immunoSEQ Assay, a bias-controlled multiplex PCR, was used to amplify TCRbeta CDR3 regions from genomic DNA. The original pipeline was this. The number of nucleated cells in each sample was estimated from the amplification of reference gene primers within the assay. Sequence reads were collapsed and filtered to measure the absolute abundance of every unique TCRbeta CDR3 rearrangement. Productive Simpson clonality was computed per sample as the square root of Simpson's diversity index over productive rearrangements. What TCRdb holds here is the immuneACCESS table cut down to in-frame rearrangements. Part of the clones is not present; checked against another copy, under half of the missing clones reflect an unresolved V gene, and the others are unexplained. The V and J calls and clone size come from that table; D and trimming were worked out from the DNA. The sample includes around 390,000 clones, with around nine tenths observed a single time. Clones ranked in the top ten supply approximately 9.3% of the sample.

Participants in the prospective study were enrolled through a virtual design, were aged roughly 18 to 90 years, and lived in approximately 25 United States geographic areas. In the prospective study, cohorts were assigned on the basis of participant-reported clinical history obtained from a screening survey and a study questionnaire. Recovered participants in ImmuneRACE Cohort 3 were defined as having two consecutive negative NP/OP PCR tests, clearance from a healthcare professional, or resolution of symptoms. In the prospective study, whole blood, serum and a nasopharyngeal or oropharyngeal swab were collected from each participant by mobile phlebotomists. Additional blood draws and questionnaires over an approximately two-month period could optionally be provided by prospective study participants. Prospective study blood samples were shipped either frozen or at room temperature before DNA extraction.

Turning to this clone: Its antigen remains unidentified. Base qualities were left out, and no much larger clone turns up one base away. The sample holds other DNA sequences that translate to the same CDR3.

This TCR came from a woman between 50 and 59 years old who had recovered from COVID-19. The sample comprised PBMCs or T cells enriched from blood (not recorded which).

The base sequence is TGTGCCAGCAGTCCAAGGACAGGGTATGGCTACACCTTC. It encodes CASSPRTGYGYTF. The sequence links TRBV27 to TRBJ1-2; TRBD1 matches 8 bases in the middle. V ends up 5 bases short and J 5 bases short, with an unmatched junction base count of 4. CDR1 is given as MNHEY and CDR2 as SMNVEV, both from the germline V gene (reference sequence). Counted from cysteine to phenylalanine, this CDR3 has 13 amino acids. Here the CDR3 DNA is all that survives: 39 bases in frame from base 1.